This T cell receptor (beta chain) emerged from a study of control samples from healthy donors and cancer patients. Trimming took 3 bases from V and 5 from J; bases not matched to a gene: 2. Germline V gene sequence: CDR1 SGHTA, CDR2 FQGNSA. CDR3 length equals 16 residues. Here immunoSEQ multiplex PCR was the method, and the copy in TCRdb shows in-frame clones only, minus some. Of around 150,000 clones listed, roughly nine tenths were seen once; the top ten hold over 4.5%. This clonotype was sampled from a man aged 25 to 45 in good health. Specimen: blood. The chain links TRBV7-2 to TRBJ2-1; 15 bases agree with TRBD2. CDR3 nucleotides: TGTGCCAGCAGCTTCAGGACTAGCGGGAGGGACAATGAGCAGTTCTTC. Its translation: CASSFRTSGRDNEQFF.